This section outlines one T cell receptor beta chain sequence together with its context. Its antigen is currently unknown. The data were taken from a study of OX40 agonist ivuxolimab in advanced cancers. Assay used: immunoSEQ multiplex PCR; TCRdb lists only in-frame clones, some missing. The sample yields some 40,000 clones, roughly nine tenths seen once. Study-wide results and limits: Expanded clones were, on average, more numerous in CD8+ T cells than in CD4+.

The V gene lost 4 bases and the J gene lost 5 bases, with 17 bases spanning the gap. This CDR3 region has 15 residues. Germline V gene data show CDR1 as MDHEN and CDR2 as SYDVKM. The rearrangement uses TRBV28 and TRBJ1-1; D call uncertain. Sequencing used CD4+ or CD8+ T cells sorted from blood, obtained in a trial of the OX40 agonist ivuxolimab. This TCR was recovered from an adult with an advanced solid tumor such as melanoma, head and neck, liver or kidney cancer. In nucleotides, the CDR3 is TGTGCCAGCAGTTCTCTAACCGATGCTAATACTGAAGCTTTCTTT. Translated: CASSSLTDANTEAFF.